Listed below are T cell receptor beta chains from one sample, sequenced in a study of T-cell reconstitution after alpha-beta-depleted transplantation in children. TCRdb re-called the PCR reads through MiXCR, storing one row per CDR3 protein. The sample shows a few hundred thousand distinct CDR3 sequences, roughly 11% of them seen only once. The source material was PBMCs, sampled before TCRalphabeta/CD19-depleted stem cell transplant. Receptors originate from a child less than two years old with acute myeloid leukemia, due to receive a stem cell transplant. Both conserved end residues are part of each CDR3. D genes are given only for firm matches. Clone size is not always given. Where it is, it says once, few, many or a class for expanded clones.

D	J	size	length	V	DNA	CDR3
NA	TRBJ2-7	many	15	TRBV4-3	TGCGCCAGCAGCCAAGAGTTTGGGCGGCTCTACGAGCAGTACTTC	CASSQEFGRLYEQYF
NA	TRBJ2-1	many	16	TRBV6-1	TGTGCCAGCAGTGACAGGGGGACTAGGGGCTCCGGTGAGCAGTTCTTC	CASSDRGTRGSGEQFF
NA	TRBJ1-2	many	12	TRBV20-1	TGCAGTGCTAGAGGTGGGCCTGGAGGCTACACCTTC	CSARGGPGGYTF
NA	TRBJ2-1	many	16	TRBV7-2	TGTGCCAGCAGCTTAGGACCAGGGTCCCCCTACAATGAGCAGTTCTTC	CASSLGPGSPYNEQFF
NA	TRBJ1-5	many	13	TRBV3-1	TGTGCCAGCAGCCAGGGCATCAATCAGCCCCAGCATTTT	CASSQGINQPQHF
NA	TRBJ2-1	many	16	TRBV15	TGTGCCACCAGCAGCTCCCGGGACGGAAGTTACAATGAGCAGTTCTTC	CATSSSRDGSYNEQFF
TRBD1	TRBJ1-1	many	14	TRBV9	TGTGCCAGCAGCGTTATCGACAGGGGCACTGAAGCTTTCTTT	CASSVIDRGTEAFF
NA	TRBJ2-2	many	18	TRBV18	TGTGCCAGCTCACCAAACACTCAGACCCGCATTGGTACCGGGGAGCTGTTTTTT	CASSPNTQTRIGTGELFF
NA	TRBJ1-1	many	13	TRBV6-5	TGTGCCAGCAGTTACAGGACGAACACTGAAGCTTTCTTT	CASSYRTNTEAFF
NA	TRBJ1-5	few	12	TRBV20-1	TGCAGTGCTCTGTCGGGGAATCAGCCCCAGCATTTT	CSALSGNQPQHF
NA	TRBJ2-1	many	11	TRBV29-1	TGCAGCGGCGGGACACCTAATGAGCAGTTCTTC	CSGGTPNEQFF
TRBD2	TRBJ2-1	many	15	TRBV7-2	TGTGCCAGCAGCTTCGATCCTAGCGGGAGCGGCGAGCAGTTCTTC	CASSFDPSGSGEQFF
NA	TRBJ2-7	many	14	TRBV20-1	TGCAGTGCTAGAGATCCCCGGGAGTACTACGAGCAGTACTTC	CSARDPREYYEQYF
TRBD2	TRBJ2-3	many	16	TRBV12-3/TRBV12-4	TGTGCCAGCAGTCTCCGACTAGCGGGAAGGGCAGATACGCAGTATTTT	CASSLRLAGRADTQYF
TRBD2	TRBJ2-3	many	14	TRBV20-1	TGCAGTGCCGTTAGCGGGGGACCCACAGATACGCAGTATTTT	CSAVSGGPTDTQYF
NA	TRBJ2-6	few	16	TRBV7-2	TGTGCCAGCGTTCGTGCAGGTTTCTCTGGGGCCAACGTCCTGACTTTC	CASVRAGFSGANVLTF
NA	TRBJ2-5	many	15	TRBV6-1	TGTGCCAGCAGTCCGTATGTGGGCGGATGGGAGACCCAGTACTTC	CASSPYVGGWETQYF
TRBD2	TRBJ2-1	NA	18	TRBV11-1	TGTGCCAGCAGCTCCCATTATTCTCGTAGTGGGAGGGCCAATGAGCAGCTCTTC	CASSSHYSRSGRANEQLF
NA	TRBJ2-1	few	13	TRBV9	TGTGCCAGCGGGGGGTACTACTACAATGAGCAGTTCTTC	CASGGYYYNEQFF
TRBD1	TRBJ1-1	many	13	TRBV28	TGTGCCAGCAGTTCCCCTACAGGGGTTTGGGCTTTCTTT	CASSSPTGVWAFF